These 27 T cell receptor beta chains were all obtained from the same sample, sequenced in a study of regulatory T cells in long-lasting Graves disease. Time point meaning: newly diagnosed GD, antithyroid drugs for less than 3 months. TCR sequences were obtained from RNA taken from PBMCs. Arm-PCR of CDR3 regions with iRepertoire HTBI primers generated TCR beta libraries. One entry per CDR3 protein, called by TCRdb with MiXCR from the multiplex PCR reads. Seen here are approximately 400,000 distinct CDR3 sequences, over 14% observed once, and the top ten hold approximately 7.6%. These data were also filed under a second study, of T cells in Graves' hyperthyroidism and ophthalmopathy.

This specimen consisted of peripheral blood mononuclear cells (PBMCs), obtained at new diagnosis, from a patient treated with antithyroid drugs. The receptors were sampled from a woman aged 40-49 years with Graves disease.

This clonotype was seen only a few times. The CDR3 DNA reads as TGTGCTAGTGGTTTGGTACGACAGGGGGCAGATGAGCAGTTCTTC. This sequence encodes CASGLVRQGADEQFF. The chain carries TRBV12-5 and TRBJ2-1; TRBD1 aligns across 10 bases. The germline gives CDR1 LGHNT, CDR2 FRNRAP. Trimming at V came to 0 bases and at J to 8 bases, leaving 4 bases not matched to a gene. The CDR3 contains 15 residues.

On this clonotype itself: A read error is possible here, since a much larger clone lies one base away. The chain has TRBV10-2 and TRBJ1-2; 10 positions match TRBD1. The CDR3 extends over 15 amino acids. CDR1 is WSHSY and CDR2 is SAAADI in the germline V gene. CDR3 bases: TGCGCCAGCAGTGAAAGGACAGGGGGATTCTATGGCTACGCCTTC. This sequence encodes CASSERTGGFYGYAF.

CDR3 loop: CSARDPRGANVLTF. As DNA, the CDR3 is TGCAGTGCTAGAGACCCCCGAGGGGCCAACGTCCTGACTTTC. The J gene is TRBJ2-6, the V gene TRBV20-1; D not certain. Trimming took 0 bases from V and 4 from J, leaving 7 bases between them. The CDR3 loop spans 14 amino acids. From germline, CDR1 is DFQATT and CDR2 SNEGSKA (reference sequence).

This clonotype came up a few times. This chain uses TRBV7-8 with TRBJ1-5; D remains unclear. The CDR3 spans 16 residues. V was pared by 0 bases and J by 0 bases, with 9 bases between. Germline V CDR1 and CDR2: SGHVS, FQNEAQ. The CDR3 DNA follows: TGTGCCAGCAGCTTAGCGCGGGCCGATAGCAATCAGCCCCAGCATTTT. This encodes CASSLARADSNQPQHF.

This clonotype was counted at least ten times. V usage is TRBV11-2 and J usage is TRBJ2-3; D perhaps matches TRBD1 (5 bases). Germline values: CDR1 SGHAT, CDR2 FQNNGV. The germline V and J ends were trimmed by 2 bases and 2 bases, with 11 bases remaining between them. The CDR3 has 15 amino acids. CDR3 region: CASSLTGVHTDTQYF. The CDR3 DNA reads TGTGCCAGCAGCTTAACAGGAGTGCACACAGATACGCAGTATTTT.

This clonotype was found a few times. The CDR3 sequence: CASSSDKGPGGAYNSPLHF. CDR3 in DNA: TGTGCCAGCAGCTCGGATAAAGGGCCAGGGGGCGCCTATAATTCACCCCTCCACTTT. V is TRBV5-4 and J is TRBJ1-6; TRBD1 agrees at 8 bases. The length of the CDR3 is 19 residues. The V and J ends lost 3 bases and 2 bases, in that order; junction bases with no gene match: 13. CDR1 and CDR2 (germline): SGHNT, YYREEE (reference sequence).

This clonotype was detected ten times or more. The rearrangement uses TRBV27 and TRBJ2-7, with 15 bases that match TRBD2. CDR3 length: 18 residues. Germline V CDR1 and CDR2: MNHEY, SMNVEV (reference sequence). V lost 5 bases and J lost 3; bases outside the gene matches: 11. CDR3 sequence reads: CASSPSWGLAGGFYEQYF. CDR3 DNA: TGTGCCAGCAGTCCCTCGTGGGGACTAGCGGGAGGTTTCTACGAGCAGTACTTC.

This clonotype was counted at least ten times. The rearrangement links TRBV27 to TRBJ2-7; tentatively, D is TRBD1 (5 bases). The CDR3 runs to 17 residues. V dropped 6 bases and J dropped 4 bases, with 25 bases sitting between them. Germline CDR1 reads MNHEY; CDR2 reads SMNVEV (reference sequence). This chain's CDR3 is CASSRLGALSTNYEQYF. In DNA, the CDR3 is TGTGCCAGCAGCCGCCTTGGGGCGTTATCAACCAATTACGAGCAGTACTTC.

This clonotype was detected ten times or more. This chain connects TRBV28 to TRBJ2-5; the D is unclear. The CDR3 is 14 residues long. Germline V gene sequence: CDR1 MDHEN, CDR2 SYDVKM. With 1 base removed from V and 2 bases from J, the gap between germline ends came to 8 bases. CDR3 in amino acids: CASSLFENQETQYF. CDR3 coding DNA: TGTGCCAGCAGTTTATTTGAGAATCAAGAGACCCAGTACTTC.

V is TRBV24-1 and J is TRBJ2-5; the match to TRBD2 covers 9 bases. CDR1 is KGHDR and CDR2 is SFDVKD in the germline V gene. V gave up 6 bases and J gave up 5 bases; unmatched junction bases: 15. The CDR3 spans 17 residues. CDR3 nucleotides: TGTGCCACCAGTCCCTCCCTGGGGCGGGAGGGTGGTGAGACCCAGTACTTC. Translated, it gives CATSPSLGREGGETQYF.

The sample holds many counts of this clonotype. The rearrangement uses TRBV15 and TRBJ2-2; perhaps TRBD2 as D (5 bases). Trimming removed 1 base at V and 2 bases at J, with 14 bases between. Looked up from germline, CDR1 is LNHNV and CDR2 is YYDKDF (reference sequence). This CDR3 contains 17 residues. CDR3 sequence reads: CATSRGRMSINTGELFF. In DNA, the CDR3 is TGTGCCACCAGCAGAGGGAGGATGAGTATTAACACCGGGGAGCTGTTTTTT. The full variable domain, its missing parts supplied by reference TRBV15 and TRBJ2-2, is DAMVIQNPRYQVTQFGKPVTLSCSQTLNHNVMYWYQQKSSQAPKLLFHYYDKDFNNEADTPDNFQSRRPNTSFCFLDIRSPGLGDTAMYLCATSRGRMSINTGELFFGEGSRLTVL.

This clonotype was detected only a few times. This is likely a read error, given that the CDR3 carries no conserved phenylalanine or tryptophan at its end. The chain is built from TRBV5-1 and TRBJ2-7, with D unclear. The CDR3 sequence is 11 residues long. V dropped 2 bases and J dropped 0 bases, with 0 bases sitting between them. CDR1 is SGHRS, CDR2 YFSETQ, per germline. CDR3 bases: TGCGCCAGCAGCTTCTCCTACGAGCAGTACCTC. Amino acids: CASSFSYEQYL.

This clonotype came up many times. The rearrangement uses TRBV30 and TRBJ2-3; D possibly corresponds to TRBD2 (5 bases). V lost 3 bases and J 4 bases, leaving 17 bases between the germline ends. The CDR3 extends over 15 amino acids. Germline values: CDR1 GTSNPN, CDR2 SVGIG (reference sequence). CDR3 DNA sequence: TGTGCCTGGAGCGCCAAGGAGGACTTCGCAGATACGCAGTATTTT. Amino acid sequence: CAWSAKEDFADTQYF.

The table lists this clonotype with a few counts. V and J are TRBV6-2 or TRBV6-3 and TRBJ2-4; TRBD2 is a possible D gene (5 bases). CDR1 is MNHEY, CDR2 SVGEGT, per germline. V was clipped by 8 bases and J by 1 base, with 12 bases between them. The CDR3 sequence is 14 residues long. CDR3: CASCRGSAKNIQYF. The CDR3 DNA reads TGTGCCAGCTGCCGAGGGTCCGCCAAAAACATTCAGTACTTC.

This clonotype appeared many times. The chain's CDR3 is CASSLTGNDEQYF. In DNA, the CDR3 is TGTGCCAGCAGCCTTACAGGGAATGATGAGCAGTACTTC. The rearrangement joins TRBV5-6 to TRBJ2-7; tentatively, D is TRBD1 (6 bases). Per germline, CDR1 SGHDT and CDR2 YYEEEE. There are 13 residues in the CDR3. Between the trimmed V and J ends, which lost 4 bases and 7 bases, there was a span of 15 bases.

This clonotype occurred many times. This rearrangement joins TRBV6-1 to TRBJ2-7; no reliable D call. This CDR3 is built from 14 residues. V shed 3 bases and J shed 2 bases, with 11 bases lying between them. Germline V lookup: CDR1 MNHNS, CDR2 SASEGT. CDR3 protein: CASSDWQLAYEQYF. The CDR3 bases are TGTGCCAGCAGTGACTGGCAACTGGCCTACGAGCAGTACTTC.

This chain joins TRBV6-1 and TRBJ2-1; TRBD2 matches at 9 bases. This CDR3 spans 13 amino acids. V trimming: 8 bases; J trimming: 15 bases; junction bases outside the gene matches: 14. Germline CDR1 MNHNS, CDR2 SASEGT. CDR3 sequence reads: CASLQGLAASGFF. The CDR3 DNA sequence: TGTGCCAGCCTTCAGGGACTAGCCGCCTCGGGGTTCTTC.

This clonotype was recorded a few times. The V and J genes are TRBV7-9 and TRBJ1-1; D gene uncertain. V dropped 1 base and J dropped 10 bases, with 10 bases sitting between them. The CDR3 runs 12 residues. The germline V gene has CDR1 SEHNR and CDR2 FQNEAQ (reference sequence). CDR3 bases: TGTGCCAGCAGCTTAGGGGCCATTCGAGCTTTCTTT. Translating gives CASSLGAIRAFF.

This clonotype was observed a few times. The V and J genes are TRBV20-1 and TRBJ2-5; D is undetermined. This CDR3 has 12 residues. CDR1 is DFQATT, CDR2 SNEGSKA, per germline (reference sequence). The V and J ends lost 5 bases and 2 bases respectively, with 9 bases between them. The CDR3 spells CSALDLQETQYF. In DNA, the CDR3 is TGCAGTGCTCTCGACTTACAAGAGACCCAGTACTTC.

The sample holds many counts of this clonotype. The chain recombines TRBV12-3 or TRBV12-4 with TRBJ2-7; D is uncertain. Trimming cost V 5 bases and J 7 bases, with 15 bases left between them. This CDR3 has 13 amino acids. The CDR3 DNA sequence: TGTGCCAGCAGTCCCGGACCCATCAAGGAGCAGTACTTC. Its translation is CASSPGPIKEQYF.

The table lists this clonotype with many counts. The chain couples TRBV12-5 to TRBJ2-1, with 9 bases matching TRBD1. Germline V gene data show CDR1 as LGHNT and CDR2 as FRNRAP. CDR3 length: 16 amino acids. V dropped 4 bases and J dropped 7; count of bases not matched to a gene: 11. CDR3 DNA sequence: TGTGCTAGTGGTTCCCCTCCCGGACAGGGGAGAAATGAGCAGTTCTTC. This gives the protein CASGSPPGQGRNEQFF.

This clonotype has only a few counts. The chain joins TRBV12-3 or TRBV12-4 to TRBJ1-2; D is perhaps TRBD1 (5 bases). V was trimmed by 5 bases and J by 5 bases, leaving 15 bases between them. The CDR3 consists of 14 residues. Here the CDR3 reads CASSHDSGLYGYTF. The CDR3 region has the DNA TGTGCCAGCAGTCATGACAGCGGACTTTATGGCTACACCTTC.

Many counts were recorded for this clonotype. The CDR3 loop reads CASSPLTTGADYEQYF. DNA of the CDR3: TGTGCCAGTAGCCCCCTTACGACAGGGGCTGACTACGAGCAGTACTTC. The rearrangement links TRBV19 to TRBJ2-7; 8 bases agree with TRBD1. Germline V gives CDR1 LNHDA, CDR2 SQIVND (reference sequence). The ends lost 6 bases at V and 3 bases at J; junction bases unmatched: 13. The CDR3 runs 16 residues.

This clonotype was picked up many times. V and J are TRBV11-2 and TRBJ2-2; perhaps TRBD1 as D (6 bases). Trimming removed 4 bases from V and 6 bases from J, with 12 bases in between. The CDR3 has 14 residues. The V gene's germline CDR1 is SGHAT and CDR2 FQNNGV. CDR3 bases: TGTGCCAGCAGCTCGATCAAGGGGGCCGGGGAGCTGTTTTTT. Its protein is CASSSIKGAGELFF.

The table lists this clonotype with many counts. The chain recombines TRBV11-2 with TRBJ2-7; 8 nucleotides match TRBD1. The CDR3 is 14 residues long. Germline V lookup: CDR1 SGHAT, CDR2 FQNNGV. V trimming: 4 bases; J trimming: 2 bases; junction bases outside the gene matches: 4. The CDR3: CASSWGQEAYEQYF. In DNA form, the CDR3 reads TGTGCCAGCAGCTGGGGACAGGAGGCCTACGAGCAGTACTTC.

The J gene is TRBJ2-7, the V gene TRBV7-9, with 11 positions matching TRBD1. The trim removed 5 bases at V and 0 bases at J, leaving 6 bases unmatched. Germline CDR1 and CDR2: SEHNR and FQNEAQ (reference sequence). The CDR3 totals 16 residues. In DNA, the CDR3 is TGTGCCAGCAGCGAGTGGACAGGGGGCAGCTCCTACGAGCAGTACTTC. It encodes CASSEWTGGSSYEQYF.

In its sample, this clonotype was seen many times. This chain connects TRBV12-3 or TRBV12-4 to TRBJ2-1; D may be TRBD2 (6 bases). V shed 6 bases and J shed 8 bases, with 20 bases lying between them. This CDR3 is 15 amino acids long. The CDR3, as DNA: TGTGCCAGCAGAACTGCGGGACGGGGACGGGATGAGCAGTTCTTC. Its protein product is CASRTAGRGRDEQFF.